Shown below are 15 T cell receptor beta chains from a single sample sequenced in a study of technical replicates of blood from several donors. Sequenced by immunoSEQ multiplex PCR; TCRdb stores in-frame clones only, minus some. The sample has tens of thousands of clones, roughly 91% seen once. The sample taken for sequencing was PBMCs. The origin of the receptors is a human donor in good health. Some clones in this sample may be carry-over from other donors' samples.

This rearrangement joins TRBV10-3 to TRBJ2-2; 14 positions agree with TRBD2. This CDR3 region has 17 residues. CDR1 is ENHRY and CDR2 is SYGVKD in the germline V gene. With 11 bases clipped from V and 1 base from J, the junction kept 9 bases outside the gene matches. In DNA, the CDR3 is TGTGCCCTACCGGGACTAGCGGGGGTTAAGAACACCGGGGAGCTGTTTTTT. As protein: CALPGLAGVKNTGELFF.

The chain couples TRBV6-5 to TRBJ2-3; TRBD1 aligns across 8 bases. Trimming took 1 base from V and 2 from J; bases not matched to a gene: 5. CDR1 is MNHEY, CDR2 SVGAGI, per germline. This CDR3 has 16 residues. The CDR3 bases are TGTGCCAGCAGTTACTTTACAGGGGGAAACACAGATACGCAGTATTTT. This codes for CASSYFTGGNTDTQYF.

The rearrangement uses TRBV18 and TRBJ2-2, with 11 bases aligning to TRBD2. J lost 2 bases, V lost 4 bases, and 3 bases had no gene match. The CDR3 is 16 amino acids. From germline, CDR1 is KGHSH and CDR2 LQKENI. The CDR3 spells CASSQTSGANTGELFF. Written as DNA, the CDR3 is TGTGCCAGCTCACAGACTAGCGGGGCTAACACCGGGGAGCTGTTTTTT.

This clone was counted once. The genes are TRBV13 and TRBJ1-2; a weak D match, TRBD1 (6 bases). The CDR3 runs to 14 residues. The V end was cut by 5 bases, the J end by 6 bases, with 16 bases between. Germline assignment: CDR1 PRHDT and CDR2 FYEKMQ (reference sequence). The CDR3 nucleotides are TGTGCCAGCAGCAAAGAGGTAGGGACACATGGCTACACCTTC. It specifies CASSKEVGTHGYTF.

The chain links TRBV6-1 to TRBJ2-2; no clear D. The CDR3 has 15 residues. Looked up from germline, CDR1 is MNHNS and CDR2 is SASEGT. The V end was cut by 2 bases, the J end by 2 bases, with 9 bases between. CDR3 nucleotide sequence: TGTGCCAGCAGTGAAAGGAGTTTAAACACCGGGGAGCTGTTTTTT. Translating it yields CASSERSLNTGELFF.

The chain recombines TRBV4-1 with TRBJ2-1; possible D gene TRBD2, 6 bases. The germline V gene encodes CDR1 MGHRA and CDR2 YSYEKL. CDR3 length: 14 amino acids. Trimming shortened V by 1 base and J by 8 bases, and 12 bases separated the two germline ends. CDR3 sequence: CASSQGGGVHEQFF. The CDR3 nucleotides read TGCGCCAGCAGCCAAGGGGGCGGGGTCCATGAGCAGTTCTTC.

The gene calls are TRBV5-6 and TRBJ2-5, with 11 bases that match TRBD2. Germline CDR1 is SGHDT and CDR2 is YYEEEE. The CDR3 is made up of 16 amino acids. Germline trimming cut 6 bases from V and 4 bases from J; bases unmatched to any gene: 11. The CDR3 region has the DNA TGTGCCAGCACCCCTATACTAGCGGGGGACGGAGAGACCCAGTACTTC. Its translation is CASTPILAGDGETQYF. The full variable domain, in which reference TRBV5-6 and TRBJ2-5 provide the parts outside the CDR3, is DAGVTQSPTHLIKTRGQQVTLRCSPKSGHDTVSWYQQALGQGPQFIFQYYEEEERQRGNFPDRFSGHQFPNYSSELNVNALLLGDSALYLCASTPILAGDGETQYFGPGTRLLVL.

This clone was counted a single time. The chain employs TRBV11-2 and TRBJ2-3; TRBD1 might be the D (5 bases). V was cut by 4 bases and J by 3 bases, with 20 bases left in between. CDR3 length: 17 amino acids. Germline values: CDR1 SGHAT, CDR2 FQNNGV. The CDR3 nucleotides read TGTGCCAGCAGCTCTCTATTCAGGGCCGAAGGGACAGATACGCAGTATTTT. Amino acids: CASSSLFRAEGTDTQYF.

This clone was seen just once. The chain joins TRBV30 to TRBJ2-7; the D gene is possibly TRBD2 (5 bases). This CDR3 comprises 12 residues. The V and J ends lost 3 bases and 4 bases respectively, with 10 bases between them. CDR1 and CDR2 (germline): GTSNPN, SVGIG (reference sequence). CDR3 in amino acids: CAWSHGEYEQYF. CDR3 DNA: TGTGCCTGGAGCCATGGGGAGTACGAGCAGTACTTC.

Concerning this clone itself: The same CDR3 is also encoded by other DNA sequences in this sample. The CDR3 loop is CASSLSGGYNEQFF. CDR3 DNA: TGCGCCAGCAGCTTATCCGGCGGATACAATGAGCAGTTCTTC. The chain couples TRBV5-1 to TRBJ2-1; D unclear. Trimming cost V 2 bases and J 4 bases, with 10 bases left between them. This CDR3 spans 14 amino acids. CDR1 and CDR2 (germline): SGHRS, YFSETQ.

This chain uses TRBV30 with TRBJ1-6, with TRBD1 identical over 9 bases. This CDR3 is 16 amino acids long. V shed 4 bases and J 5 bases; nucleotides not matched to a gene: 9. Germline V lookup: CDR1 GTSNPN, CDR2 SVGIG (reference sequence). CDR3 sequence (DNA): TGTGCCTGGAACCCTATCGACAGGGGGAATAATTCACCCCTCCACTTT. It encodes CAWNPIDRGNNSPLHF.

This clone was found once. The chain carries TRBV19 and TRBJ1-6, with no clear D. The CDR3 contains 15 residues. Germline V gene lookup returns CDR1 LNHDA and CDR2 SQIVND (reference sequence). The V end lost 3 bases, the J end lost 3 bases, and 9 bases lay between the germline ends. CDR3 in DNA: TGTGCCAGTAGTATCCAGGCAATCTATAATTCACCCCTCCACTTT. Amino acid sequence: CASSIQAIYNSPLHF.

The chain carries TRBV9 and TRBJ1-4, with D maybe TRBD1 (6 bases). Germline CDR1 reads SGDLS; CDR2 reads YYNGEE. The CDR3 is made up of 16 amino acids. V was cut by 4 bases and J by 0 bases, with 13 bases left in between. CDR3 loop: CASSPQRTATNEKLFF. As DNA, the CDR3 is TGTGCCAGCAGCCCTCAACGGACAGCAACTAATGAAAAACTGTTTTTT. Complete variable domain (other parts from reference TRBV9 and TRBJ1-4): DSGVTQTPKHLITATGQRVTLRCSPRSGDLSVYWYQQSLDQGLQFLIQYYNGEERAKGNILERFSAQQFPDLHSELNLSSLELGDSALYFCASSPQRTATNEKLFFGSGTQLSVL.

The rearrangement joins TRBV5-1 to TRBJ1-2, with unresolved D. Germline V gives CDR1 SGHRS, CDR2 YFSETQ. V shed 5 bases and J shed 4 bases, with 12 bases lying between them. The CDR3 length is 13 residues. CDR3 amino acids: CASRSLSGYGYTF. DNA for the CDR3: TGCGCCAGCAGATCCCTCTCGGGCTATGGCTACACCTTC. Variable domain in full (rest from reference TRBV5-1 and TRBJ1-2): KAGVTQTPRYLIKTRGQQVTLSCSPISGHRSVSWYQQTPGQGLQFLFEYFSETQRNKGNFPGRFSGRQFSNSRSEMNVSTLELGDSALYLCASRSLSGYGYTFGSGTRLTVV.

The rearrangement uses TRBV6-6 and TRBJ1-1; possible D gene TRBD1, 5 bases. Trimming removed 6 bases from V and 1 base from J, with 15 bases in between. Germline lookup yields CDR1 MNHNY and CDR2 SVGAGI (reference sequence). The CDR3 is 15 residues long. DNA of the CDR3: TGTGCCAGCAGCCTACCTGACAGTGGGAACACTGAAGCTTTCTTT. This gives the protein CASSLPDSGNTEAFF.